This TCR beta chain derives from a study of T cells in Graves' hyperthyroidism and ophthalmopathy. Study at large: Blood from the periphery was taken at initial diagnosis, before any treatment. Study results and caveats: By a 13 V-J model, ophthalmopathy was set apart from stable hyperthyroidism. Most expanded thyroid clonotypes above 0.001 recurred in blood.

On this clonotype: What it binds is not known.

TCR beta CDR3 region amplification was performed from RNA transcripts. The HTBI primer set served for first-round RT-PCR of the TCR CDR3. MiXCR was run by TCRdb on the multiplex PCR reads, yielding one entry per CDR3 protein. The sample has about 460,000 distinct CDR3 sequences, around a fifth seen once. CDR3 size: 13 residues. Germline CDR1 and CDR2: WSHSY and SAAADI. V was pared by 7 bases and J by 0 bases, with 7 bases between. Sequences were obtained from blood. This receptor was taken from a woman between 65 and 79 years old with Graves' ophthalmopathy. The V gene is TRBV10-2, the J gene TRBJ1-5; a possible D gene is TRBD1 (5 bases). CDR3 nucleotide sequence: TGCGCCAGCATGGACAATAGCAATCAGCCCCAGCATTTT. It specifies CASMDNSNQPQHF.